These 11 T cell receptor beta chains were all obtained from the same sample, sequenced in a study of blood T cell repertoires in COVID-19. Sequencing used immunoSEQ multiplex PCR; TCRdb keeps in-frame clones, though not all of them. Of 130,000 to 150,000 clones in the sample, roughly nine tenths were seen once. The sequencing input was PBMCs or T cells enriched from blood (not recorded which). The receptors were gathered from a woman aged 40 to 50 who had been exposed to COVID-19.

The J gene is TRBJ1-1, the V gene TRBV6-5, with 8 bases fitting TRBD1. CDR3 length: 14 residues. V was pared by 6 bases and J by 1 base, with 4 bases of the junction left unmatched. Germline values: CDR1 MNHEY, CDR2 SVGAGI. The CDR3 is CASSGGQGNTEAFF. CDR3 sequence (DNA): TGTGCCAGCAGCGGAGGACAGGGGAACACTGAAGCTTTCTTT.

The rearrangement uses TRBV6-5 and TRBJ1-2; no clear D gene. The CDR3 extends over 14 amino acids. From germline, CDR1 is MNHEY and CDR2 SVGAGI. V lost 5 bases, J lost 7 bases, and 17 bases lay in between. DNA of the CDR3: TGTGCCAGCAGTAACCTCGCGGCTCGGGGTGGCTACACCTTC. Amino acid sequence: CASSNLAARGGYTF.

This clone was counted a single time. The V call is TRBV18, the J call TRBJ1-5; 7 bases match TRBD1. Germline CDR1 and CDR2: KGHSH and LQKENI. The V and J ends lost 3 bases and 8 bases, in that order; junction bases with no gene match: 4. The CDR3 covers 13 residues. The CDR3 loop is CASSPGTEEPQHF. CDR3 in DNA: TGTGCCAGCTCACCCGGGACAGAGGAGCCCCAGCATTTT.

The CDR3 DNA is TGTGCCAGCAGCCCAAGGACAGGGGATAGCCCCTACAATGAGCAGTTCTTC. Translating gives CASSPRTGDSPYNEQFF. The rearrangement links TRBV7-9 to TRBJ2-1; TRBD1 aligns across 9 bases. Germline V gives CDR1 SEHNR, CDR2 FQNEAQ (reference sequence). CDR3 length: 17 residues. Trimming at V came to 5 bases and at J to 2 bases, leaving 10 bases not matched to a gene.

This chain uses TRBV4-1 with TRBJ2-7, with D perhaps matching TRBD1 (5 bases). With 2 bases removed from V and 5 bases from J, the gap between germline ends came to 13 bases. Germline V gene sequence: CDR1 MGHRA, CDR2 YSYEKL. The CDR3 runs to 14 residues. CDR3 nucleotides: TGCGCCAGCAGCCAACCAGGGATTAACCACGAGCAGTACTTC. This translates into CASSQPGINHEQYF.

The V gene is TRBV2, the J gene TRBJ2-5; TRBD2 matches 8 bases. The CDR3 has 17 residues. With V trimmed by 7 bases and J by 2 bases, 15 bases remained unmatched. Germline V CDR1 and CDR2: SNHLY, FYNNEI. The chain's CDR3 is CASTPSHVTSGQETQYF. For the CDR3, the DNA is TGTGCCAGCACCCCCTCCCACGTAACTAGCGGACAAGAGACCCAGTACTTC.

V gene TRBV9 combines with J gene TRBJ1-6, with D uncertain. The CDR3 is 15 amino acids. Trimming took off 0 bases at V and 8 bases at J, with 12 bases between the two ends. Germline CDR1 SGDLS, CDR2 YYNGEE. The CDR3 region is CASSVAPNGDSPLHF. The CDR3 DNA reads TGTGCCAGCAGCGTAGCCCCCAACGGGGATTCACCCCTCCACTTT.

CDR3 DNA: TGTGCCAGCAGCCGACAGGGGGCGAAAGGAAACACCATATATTTT. Translation: CASSRQGAKGNTIYF. This chain joins TRBV11-2 and TRBJ1-3; 10 bases are shared with TRBD1. Germline CDR1 SGHAT, CDR2 FQNNGV. The CDR3 extends over 15 amino acids. The J segment lost 4 bases and the V segment lost 5 bases, leaving 5 bases of the junction unmatched.

This clone is a singleton in its sample. The V and J genes are TRBV19 and TRBJ1-4, with 8 bases fitting TRBD1. J gave up 7 bases and V 3 bases, and 10 bases lay outside the gene matches. Per the germline V gene, CDR1 is LNHDA and CDR2 is SQIVND (reference sequence). The length of the CDR3 is 16 residues. CDR3 region: CASSIGQGRAAEKLFF. The CDR3 bases are TGTGCCAGTAGTATTGGACAGGGAAGGGCTGCTGAAAAACTGTTTTTT.

This rearrangement joins TRBV7-2 to TRBJ1-1, with D hard to call. Looked up from germline, CDR1 is SGHTA and CDR2 is FQGNSA. Between the trimmed V and J ends, which lost 9 bases and 0 bases, there was a span of 11 bases. This CDR3 region has 13 residues. CDR3 loop: CASKPYLNTEAFF. The CDR3 DNA is TGTGCCAGTAAGCCGTACTTGAACACTGAAGCTTTCTTT.

The chain is built from TRBV5-6 and TRBJ1-1; 8 positions agree with TRBD1. Trimming removed 0 bases from V and 9 bases from J; junction bases left unmatched: 4. The CDR3 is 13 residues long. In germline, CDR1 is SGHDT, CDR2 YYEEEE. In DNA form, the CDR3 reads TGTGCCAGCAGCTTGGACGGGACAGGACAAGCTTTCTTT. Translated: CASSLDGTGQAFF.